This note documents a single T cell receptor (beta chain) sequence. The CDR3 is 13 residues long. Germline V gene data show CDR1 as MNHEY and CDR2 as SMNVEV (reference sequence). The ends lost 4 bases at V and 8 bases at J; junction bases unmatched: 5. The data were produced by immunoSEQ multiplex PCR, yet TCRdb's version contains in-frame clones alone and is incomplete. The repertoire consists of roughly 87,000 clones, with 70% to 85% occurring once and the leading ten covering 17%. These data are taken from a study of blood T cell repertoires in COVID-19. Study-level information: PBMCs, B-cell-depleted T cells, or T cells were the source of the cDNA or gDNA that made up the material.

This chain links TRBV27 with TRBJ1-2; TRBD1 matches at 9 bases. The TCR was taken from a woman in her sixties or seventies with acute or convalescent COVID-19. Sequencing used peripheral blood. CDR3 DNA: TGTGCCAGCAGTTCAGGGACAGGGTCCGGCTACACCTTC. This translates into CASSSGTGSGYTF.